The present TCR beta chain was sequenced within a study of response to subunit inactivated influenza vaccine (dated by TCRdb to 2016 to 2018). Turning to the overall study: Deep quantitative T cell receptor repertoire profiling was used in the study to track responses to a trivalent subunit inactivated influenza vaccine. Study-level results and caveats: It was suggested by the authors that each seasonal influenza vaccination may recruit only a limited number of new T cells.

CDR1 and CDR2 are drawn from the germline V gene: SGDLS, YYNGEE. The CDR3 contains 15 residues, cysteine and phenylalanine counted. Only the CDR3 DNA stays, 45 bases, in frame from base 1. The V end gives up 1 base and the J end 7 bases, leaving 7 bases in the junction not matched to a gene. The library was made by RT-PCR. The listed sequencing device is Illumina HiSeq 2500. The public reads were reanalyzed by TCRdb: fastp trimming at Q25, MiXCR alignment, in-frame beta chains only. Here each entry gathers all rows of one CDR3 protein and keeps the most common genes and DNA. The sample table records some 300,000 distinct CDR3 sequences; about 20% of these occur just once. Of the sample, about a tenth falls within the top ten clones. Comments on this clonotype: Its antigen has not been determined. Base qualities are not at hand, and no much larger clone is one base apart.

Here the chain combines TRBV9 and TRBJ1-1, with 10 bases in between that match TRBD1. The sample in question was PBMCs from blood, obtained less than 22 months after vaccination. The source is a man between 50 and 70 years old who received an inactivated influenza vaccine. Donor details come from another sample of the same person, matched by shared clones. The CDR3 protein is CASSVLGTGAVEAFF. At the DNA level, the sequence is TGTGCCAGCAGCGTACTCGGGACAGGGGCCGTTGAAGCTTTCTTT.